This record looks at one T cell receptor (beta chain) sequence and its context. The data derive from a study of blood T cell repertoires in COVID-19. As for the study in general: The cDNA or gDNA used as material had been derived from T cells, B-cell-depleted T cells, or PBMCs.

The CDR3 has 15 amino acids. The V and J ends lost 4 bases and 6 bases respectively, with 17 bases between them. CDR1 SGDLS and CDR2 YYNGEE come from the germline V gene. Clones were read by immunoSEQ multiplex PCR, and TCRdb kept only the in-frame ones, dropping some. The sample has over 70,000 clones, approximately 80% seen once; the top ten hold around 4%. The chain joins TRBV9 to TRBJ1-5; D possibly corresponds to TRBD1 (5 bases). Sequencing input: peripheral blood. This receptor was identified in a woman aged 60-75 years with acute or convalescent COVID-19. CDR3 bases: TGTGCCAGCAGCAATGCCGTGGATGGGGCTCAGCCCCAGCATTTT. It codes for CASSNAVDGAQPQHF.